Listed below are T cell receptor beta chains from one sample, sequenced in a study of shared clonotypes between healthy human individuals. Measured with immunoSEQ multiplex PCR; TCRdb has only the in-frame clones, and not every one. This sample has a few million clones; around nine tenths occur once, and the top ten carry around 0.14%. Sequenced sample: naive CD4+ T cells sorted from blood. These receptor sequences come from a man between 18 and 35 years old in good health. The CDR3 runs from the conserved cysteine through the conserved F or W. A D gene is named only where the DNA matches it firmly. Clone size is not always given. Where it is, it says once, few, many or a class for expanded clones.

>TRBV7-9|TRBD1|NA|TRBJ1-2
CASSRGQGGYGYTF
TGTGCCAGCAGCCGGGGACAGGGAGGTTATGGCTACACCTTC
>TRBV6-6|TRBD2|NA|TRBJ2-1
CASSTRGLAPYNEQFF
TGTGCCAGCAGTACGAGGGGACTAGCCCCCTACAATGAGCAGTTCTTC
>TRBV28|NA|NA|TRBJ1-2
CASSSPREGYYGYTF
TGTGCCAGCAGCTCCCCGCGGGAGGGCTACTATGGCTACACCTTC
>TRBV5-1|TRBD1|NA|TRBJ1-1
CASETGGTMNTEAFF
TGCGCCAGCGAAACAGGGGGCACCATGAACACTGAAGCTTTCTTT
>TRBV20-1|NA|NA|TRBJ2-4
CSAPGKNIQYF
TGCAGTGCTCCGGGAAAAAACATTCAGTACTTC
>TRBV19|NA|once|TRBJ1-2
CASSLDRTSNYGYTF
TGTGCCAGTAGCCTAGATAGGACATCTAACTATGGCTACACCTTC
>TRBV30|NA|NA|TRBJ1-5
CAWSQDGINQPQHF
TGTGCCTGGAGCCAGGACGGGATCAATCAGCCCCAGCATTTT
>TRBV5-4|TRBD1|NA|TRBJ1-1
CASSNQGQYEAFF
TGTGCCAGCAGCAATCAGGGACAGTACGAAGCTTTCTTT
>TRBV19|NA|NA|TRBJ2-6
CATAGANVLTF
TGTGCCACAGCAGGGGCCAACGTCCTGACTTTC
>TRBV6-5|NA|NA|TRBJ2-5
CASSYVQETQYF
TGTGCCAGCAGTTACGTTCAAGAGACCCAGTACTTC
>TRBV15|NA|NA|TRBJ2-7
CATSRDRGNLGSYEQYF
TGTGCCACCAGCAGAGATCGGGGTAACCTTGGGTCCTACGAGCAGTACTTC
>TRBV7-8|TRBD1|NA|TRBJ2-6
CASSYRGQGQSGANVLTF
TGTGCCAGCAGCTACCGGGGACAGGGCCAATCTGGGGCCAACGTCCTGACTTTC
>TRBV19|NA|NA|TRBJ2-5
CASIGRGVETQYF
TGTGCCAGTATCGGCAGGGGGGTAGAGACCCAGTACTTC
>TRBV9|NA|NA|TRBJ2-1
CASSSKGGYNEQFF
TGTGCCAGCAGCTCCAAGGGGGGCTACAATGAGCAGTTCTTC
>TRBV30|NA|NA|TRBJ2-3
CAWSRGGDRSTDTQYF
TGTGCCTGGAGTCGCGGGGGGGACAGGTCCACAGATACGCAGTATTTT
>TRBV5-1|NA|NA|TRBJ2-2
CASRGGLNTGELFF
TGCGCCAGCAGGGGGGGCCTAAACACCGGGGAGCTGTTTTTT
>TRBV7-9|TRBD1|NA|TRBJ2-5
CASSPDRGGQETQYF
TGTGCCAGCAGCCCAGACAGGGGTGGGCAAGAGACCCAGTACTTC
>TRBV5-1|NA|NA|TRBJ1-6
CASNRNPGRDDSPLHF
TGCGCCAGCAACCGCAACCCGGGCAGGGACGATTCACCCCTCCACTTT
>TRBV10-3|NA|NA|TRBJ1-5
CAISPRGPSNQPQHF
TGTGCCATCAGTCCCAGGGGACCTAGCAATCAGCCCCAGCATTTT
>TRBV19|NA|NA|TRBJ2-7
CASSFSPGRPGEQYF
TGTGCCAGTAGTTTCTCGCCAGGGCGGCCCGGCGAGCAGTACTTC
>TRBV2|TRBD2|NA|TRBJ2-3
CASNPPLAGGPASTDTQYF
TGTGCCAGCAATCCACCACTAGCGGGGGGGCCGGCTAGCACAGATACGCAGTATTTT
>TRBV10-1|NA|NA|TRBJ2-3
CASSESTLGNTDTQYF
TGCGCCAGCAGTGAGTCGACGCTGGGCAACACAGATACGCAGTATTTT
>TRBV18|NA|NA|TRBJ2-7
CASSDRTVSYEQYF
TGTGCCAGCTCGGATCGGACAGTCTCCTACGAGCAGTACTTC